This T cell receptor (beta chain) derives from a study of OX40 agonist ivuxolimab in advanced cancers. Looking at the study overall: A male proportion of around 86% was recorded, with mean age approximately 57 years and range 23 to 79.

In germline, CDR1 is MNHNY, CDR2 SVGAGI (reference sequence). The CDR3 length is 16 residues. V was clipped by 5 bases and J by 4 bases; unmatched bases: 9. The assay was immunoSEQ multiplex PCR, and TCRdb's table has in-frame clones only and misses some. This sample carries over 100,000 clones, 80% to 90% of them seen once, and the ten largest clones take 0.55% to 0.7%. This sample comprised CD4+ or CD8+ T cells sorted from blood, obtained in a trial of the OX40 agonist ivuxolimab. The rearrangement links TRBV6-6 to TRBJ2-3; 10 bases are a match to TRBD2. The TCR sequence derives from an adult with an advanced solid tumor such as melanoma, head and neck, liver or kidney cancer. The CDR3 reads CASSPERGGRADTQYF. The DNA of the CDR3 is TGTGCCAGCAGTCCCGAGCGGGGGGGCAGGGCAGATACGCAGTATTTT.